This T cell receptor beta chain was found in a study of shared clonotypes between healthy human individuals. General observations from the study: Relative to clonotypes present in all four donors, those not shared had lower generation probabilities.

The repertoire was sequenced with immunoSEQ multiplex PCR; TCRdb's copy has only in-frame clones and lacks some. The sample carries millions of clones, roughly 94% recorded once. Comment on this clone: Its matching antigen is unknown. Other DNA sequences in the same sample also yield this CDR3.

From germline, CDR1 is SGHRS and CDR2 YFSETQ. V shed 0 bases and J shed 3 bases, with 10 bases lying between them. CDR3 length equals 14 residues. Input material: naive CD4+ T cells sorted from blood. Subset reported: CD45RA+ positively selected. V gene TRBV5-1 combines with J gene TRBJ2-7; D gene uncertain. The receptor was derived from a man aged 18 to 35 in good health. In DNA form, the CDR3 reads TGCGCCAGCAGCTTGGAAGGGAACGGCTACGAGCAGTACTTC. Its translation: CASSLEGNGYEQYF.